One and the same sample provided the 19 T cell receptor beta chains below, sequenced in a study of long-term antiretroviral therapy in people with HIV. The authors ran the immunoSEQ assay, v3.0, at survey level. TCRdb's copy holds only in-frame clones and misses some; the assay was immunoSEQ multiplex PCR. There are 20,000 to 30,000 clones in the sample; 80% to 85% occur only once, and more than 12% lies in the top ten. The material was unsorted PBMCs, obtained 4.1 to 4.5 years after starting antiretroviral therapy. These receptors originate from a man aged 25 to 45 with HIV.

This sequence joins TRBV11-2 and TRBJ2-5; perhaps TRBD1 as D (6 bases). V lost 1 base to trimming and J lost 2 bases, with 11 bases between them. The CDR3 runs to 15 residues. Per germline, CDR1 SGHAT and CDR2 FQNNGV. CDR3 nucleotide sequence: TGTGCCAGCAGCTTAGGGGCAGGGGTACAAGAGACCCAGTACTTC. Translated, it gives CASSLGAGVQETQYF.

This clone was counted once. The V call is TRBV5-1, the J call TRBJ2-3; TRBD1 is a possible D gene (5 bases). This CDR3 has 15 amino acids. Germline CDR1 reads SGHRS; CDR2 reads YFSETQ. The germline V and J ends were trimmed by 4 bases and 3 bases, with 15 bases remaining between them. The CDR3 DNA reads TGCGCCAGCAGCCTACCGGGTCCAGGGACAGATACGCAGTATTTT. As protein: CASSLPGPGTDTQYF.

This clone was seen just once. V is TRBV28 and J is TRBJ2-2; 7 nucleotides match TRBD1. CDR1 MDHEN and CDR2 SYDVKM come from the germline V gene. This CDR3 is 12 amino acids long. V trimming: 7 bases; J trimming: 10 bases; junction bases outside the gene matches: 6. The CDR3 sequence: CASTPDRTELFF. CDR3 bases: TGTGCCAGCACCCCGGACAGGACGGAGCTGTTTTTT.

This clone was seen only a few times. The chain employs TRBV10-1 and TRBJ1-2; D remains ambiguous. The CDR3 sequence is 13 residues long. Germline V CDR1 and CDR2: WNHNN, SYGVQD (reference sequence). V lost 3 bases to trimming and J lost 4 bases, with 9 bases between them. The CDR3 sequence is CASSDSSPYGYTF. CDR3 nucleotide sequence: TGCGCCAGCAGTGATTCCAGTCCCTATGGCTACACCTTC.

J is TRBJ1-2 and V is TRBV9; D is unresolved. The CDR3 contains 15 residues. The germline gives CDR1 SGDLS, CDR2 YYNGEE. Trimming removed 4 bases at V and 5 bases at J, with 18 bases between. The CDR3 DNA sequence: TGTGCCAGCAGCCCCTCCCCCGGCGGTTATTATGGCTACACCTTC. Translated, it gives CASSPSPGGYYGYTF.

The chain uses TRBV2 and TRBJ2-5; 7 nucleotides match TRBD1. The CDR3 has 12 amino acids. After removal of 11 bases from V and 2 bases from J, the junction contained 5 bases not matched to a gene. From germline, CDR1 is SNHLY and CDR2 FYNNEI. The CDR3 sequence: CAGGQLQETQYF. CDR3 sequence (DNA): TGTGCCGGGGGACAGTTACAAGAGACCCAGTACTTC.

The chain links TRBV4-3 to TRBJ2-3; D unclear. The CDR3 spans 15 residues. Deletions cut 2 bases from V and 1 base from J, with 10 bases between. Germline CDR1 and CDR2: LGHNA and YSLEER. The CDR3 DNA reads as TGCGCCAGCAGCCAACAAGCCCAGGGCACAGATACGCAGTATTTT. Residues: CASSQQAQGTDTQYF.

The rearrangement uses TRBV29-1 and TRBJ1-5; 9 nucleotides align to TRBD1. CDR1 SQVTM and CDR2 ANQGSEA come from the germline V gene. The J segment lost 3 bases and the V segment lost 4 bases, leaving 4 bases of the junction unmatched. The CDR3 extends over 14 amino acids. The DNA of the CDR3 is TGCAGCGTTGGGGGGACAGGGCCCAATCAGCCCCAGCATTTT. This codes for CSVGGTGPNQPQHF.

This clone was seen a handful of times. The chain links TRBV6-5 to TRBJ2-3; D possibly corresponds to TRBD2 (6 bases). CDR1 MNHEY and CDR2 SVGAGI come from the germline V gene. With 6 bases removed from V and 2 bases from J, the gap between germline ends came to 15 bases. The CDR3 has 15 residues. CDR3 sequence reads: CASREGLFHTDTQYF. CDR3 nucleotides: TGTGCCAGCAGAGAGGGACTCTTCCACACAGATACGCAGTATTTT.

Turning to this clone: At one of its ends the junction is not consistent with the germline gene, which may arise from a read error. This chain uses TRBV7-7 with TRBJ2-3; D possibly corresponds to TRBD2 (6 bases). The CDR3 covers 15 residues. Germline V lookup: CDR1 SSHAT, CDR2 FNYEAQ (reference sequence). The DNA of the CDR3 is TGTGCTAGCAGCTTAGTGGGACTTCGCACAGATACGCAGTATTTT. Translating gives CASSLVGLRTDTQYF.

The rearrangement joins TRBV5-1 to TRBJ2-5; no firm D call. Trimming pared 3 bases from V and 2 bases from J, leaving 14 bases between. Germline V gene data show CDR1 as SGHRS and CDR2 as YFSETQ. CDR3 length: 15 residues. The CDR3 nucleotides are TGCGCCAGCAGCTCAACGGTGCTGGGGCAAGAGACCCAGTACTTC. This translates into CASSSTVLGQETQYF.

The CDR3 protein is CAISQAQGTQYF. DNA of the CDR3: TGTGCCATCAGTCAGGCCCAGGGGACCCAGTACTTC. The rearrangement uses TRBV10-3 and TRBJ2-5; D might be TRBD1 (5 bases). The CDR3 covers 12 residues. The V end was cut by 5 bases, the J end by 7 bases, with 11 bases between. The germline gives CDR1 ENHRY, CDR2 SYGVKD.

The genes are TRBV5-1 and TRBJ2-5; 8 bases are a match to TRBD1. This CDR3 contains 16 residues. CDR1 and CDR2 (germline): SGHRS, YFSETQ. V trimming: 3 bases; J trimming: 2 bases; junction bases outside the gene matches: 9. CDR3 sequence (DNA): TGCGCCAGCAGCTATAGGCCGGACAGGGATCAAGAGACCCAGTACTTC. Its protein is CASSYRPDRDQETQYF.

V and J are TRBV10-3 and TRBJ1-1; a weak D match, TRBD1 (5 bases). Trimming removed 7 bases from V and 6 bases from J, with 15 bases in between. The germline V gene has CDR1 ENHRY and CDR2 SYGVKD. The CDR3 length is 13 residues. The CDR3 sequence: CAITRGEGSEAFF. The CDR3 nucleotides read TGTGCCATCACCCGGGGGGAAGGATCTGAAGCTTTCTTT.

The V and J genes are TRBV18 and TRBJ2-5; the D is unclear. V was trimmed by 2 bases and J by 2 bases, leaving 9 bases between them. CDR1 KGHSH and CDR2 LQKENI come from the germline V gene. The CDR3 runs to 14 residues. The DNA of the CDR3 is TGTGCCAGCTCACCAGGGCTACTTCAAGAGACCCAGTACTTC. Translating it yields CASSPGLLQETQYF.

The V call is TRBV5-6, the J call TRBJ2-4; D tentatively reads TRBD1 or TRBD2 (5 bases each). In germline, CDR1 is SGHDT, CDR2 YYEEEE. The CDR3 runs 13 residues. V was cut by 5 bases and J by 5 bases, with 11 bases left in between. This chain's CDR3 is CASSSGTENIQYF. As DNA, the CDR3 is TGTGCCAGCAGTTCCGGGACGGAAAACATTCAGTACTTC.

The V gene is TRBV6-1, the J gene TRBJ1-5; a possible D gene is TRBD1 (5 bases). The CDR3 is 15 residues long. Germline CDR1 is MNHNS and CDR2 is SASEGT. The V and J ends lost 6 bases and 0 bases respectively, with 12 bases between them. The CDR3 DNA is TGTGCCAGCAGAGGGGACGGATATAGCAATCAGCCCCAGCATTTT. It is translated as CASRGDGYSNQPQHF.

This chain connects TRBV15 to TRBJ1-6; D perhaps matches TRBD1 (6 bases). With 8 bases removed from V and 10 bases from J, the gap between germline ends came to 15 bases. The length of the CDR3 is 13 residues. Per germline, CDR1 LNHNV and CDR2 YYDKDF (reference sequence). The CDR3 loop reads CATQLGAQSPLHF. Written as DNA, the CDR3 is TGTGCCACCCAGCTGGGGGCACAGTCACCCCTCCACTTT.

V usage is TRBV2 and J usage is TRBJ2-7; 7 bases fit TRBD2. Germline V lookup: CDR1 SNHLY, CDR2 FYNNEI. This CDR3 comprises 13 residues. The trim removed 7 bases at V and 7 bases at J, leaving 10 bases unmatched. The CDR3 nucleotides read TGTGCCAGCACGTCAGCGGGATCACCAGAGCAGTACTTC. Its protein is CASTSAGSPEQYF. Full variable domain (rest looked up from reference TRBV2 and TRBJ2-7): EPEVTQTPSHQVTQMGQEVILRCVPISNHLYFYWYRQILGQKVEFLVSFYNNEISEKSEIFDDQFSVERPDGSNFTLKIRSTKLEDSAMYFCASTSAGSPEQYFGPGTRLTVT.